These 10 T cell receptor beta chains originate from one sample sequenced in a study of cytotoxic CD8 clonotypes in ibrutinib-treated CLL listed by TCRdb under 2021. The receptor library was made with the immunoSEQ multiplex PCR assay. The clones in this table, taken by TCRdb from immuneACCESS, are in-frame only. Not every clone is retained; where verified, under half of the shortfall comes from an unresolved V gene, and the cause of the rest is unknown. A total of about 140,000 clones appear in this sample, 75% to 85% of them only once. The biggest ten clones account for approximately 7.6% of the sample. Sequenced material: PBMCs, taken after 36 months of ibrutinib treatment. These receptor sequences come from a human donor with chronic lymphocytic leukemia.

The rearrangement uses TRBV29-1 and TRBJ1-5; D is ambiguous. The V gene lost 4 bases and the J gene lost 1 base, with 5 bases spanning the gap. Looked up from germline, CDR1 is SQVTM and CDR2 is ANQGSEA. The CDR3 extends over 12 amino acids. Here the CDR3 reads CSVGDSNQPQHF. CDR3 sequence (DNA): TGCAGCGTTGGCGACAGCAATCAGCCCCAGCATTTT.

The chain combines TRBV11-2 with TRBJ2-1; 10 bases agree with TRBD2. After removal of 0 bases from V and 3 bases from J, the junction contained 8 bases not matched to a gene. The CDR3 sequence is 18 residues long. Per germline, CDR1 SGHAT and CDR2 FQNNGV. The CDR3 spells CASSLDQTSGFFYNEQFF. As DNA, the CDR3 is TGTGCCAGCAGCTTAGATCAGACTAGCGGGTTCTTCTACAATGAGCAGTTCTTC.

This chain joins TRBV11-3 and TRBJ2-1; the match to TRBD2 covers 16 bases. Per germline, CDR1 SGHNT and CDR2 YENEEA. This CDR3 has 16 amino acids. Unmatched junction bases numbered 5, after V lost 5 bases and J lost 7 bases. CDR3 in DNA: TGTGCCAGCAGCCGGGGACTAGCGGGAGGGGGAAATGAGCAGTTCTTC. Its translation is CASSRGLAGGGNEQFF.

This rearrangement joins TRBV19 to TRBJ2-6, with D perhaps TRBD1 (5 bases). CDR1 is LNHDA, CDR2 SQIVND, per germline (reference sequence). The V end was cut by 7 bases, the J end by 0 bases, with 13 bases between. The CDR3 has 16 amino acids. The DNA of the CDR3 is TGTGCCAGTACAGGGTCGGCCTACTCTGGGGCCAACGTCCTGACTTTC. Protein product: CASTGSAYSGANVLTF.

The chain joins TRBV7-6 to TRBJ2-5; D unresolved. Germline V gene lookup returns CDR1 SGHVS and CDR2 FNYEAQ. The CDR3 consists of 17 residues. Trimming shortened V by 5 bases and J by 0 bases, and 19 bases separated the two germline ends. The CDR3 coding sequence is TGTGCCAGCAGCGCACCCCCTTGGAGCGTTTACCAAGAGACCCAGTACTTC. Translated: CASSAPPWSVYQETQYF. Complete variable domain (other parts from reference TRBV7-6 and TRBJ2-5): GAGVSQSPRYKVTKRGQDVALRCDPISGHVSLYWYRQALGQGPEFLTYFNYEAQQDKSGLPNDRFSAERPEGSISTLTIQRTEQRDSAMYRCASSAPPWSVYQETQYFGPGTRLLVL.

This chain connects TRBV6-5 to TRBJ2-5; no definite D call. This CDR3 has 13 residues. Germline V lookup: CDR1 MNHEY, CDR2 SVGAGI. Trimming removed 6 bases from V and 2 bases from J, with 10 bases in between. CDR3: CASSQWLQETQYF. CDR3 coding DNA: TGTGCCAGCAGCCAGTGGCTGCAAGAGACCCAGTACTTC.

The rearrangement uses TRBV5-4 and TRBJ2-5, with 8 bases lining up with TRBD1. CDR3 size: 17 residues. CDR1 is SGHNT, CDR2 YYREEE, per germline (reference sequence). The V gene end was trimmed by 6 bases and the J gene end by 1 base; junction bases not matched to a gene: 14. CDR3 bases: TGTGCCAGCATCGACTCTCCGGGACAGGTATCCCAAGAGACCCAGTACTTC. Its translation is CASIDSPGQVSQETQYF.

This clone was observed a handful of times. V usage is TRBV18 and J usage is TRBJ2-2; 7 bases line up with TRBD1. Unmatched junction bases numbered 5, after V lost 0 bases and J lost 4 bases. Germline V gene data show CDR1 as KGHSH and CDR2 as LQKENI. The CDR3 has 16 residues. The DNA for the CDR3 is TGTGCCAGCTCACCACCGGCCAGGGGGTCCACCGGGGAGCTGTTTTTT. Translated, it gives CASSPPARGSTGELFF.

The chain couples TRBV5-1 to TRBJ1-1, with D possibly being TRBD1 (5 bases). Germline V gene sequence: CDR1 SGHRS, CDR2 YFSETQ. CDR3 length: 12 amino acids. Trimming removed 4 bases at V and 8 bases at J, with 12 bases between. The CDR3 DNA is TGCGCCAGCAGCCTGACAGACGGGGAAGCTTTCTTT. It specifies CASSLTDGEAFF.

The chain joins TRBV5-1 to TRBJ2-1; 8 bases align to TRBD2. Germline loops: CDR1 SGHRS, CDR2 YFSETQ. J was trimmed by 1 base and V by 4 bases; bases with no gene match: 13. This CDR3 has 18 amino acids. CDR3 sequence reads: CASSVALLAGGSYNEQFF. The CDR3 DNA reads as TGCGCCAGCAGCGTAGCGCTTCTGGCGGGAGGTTCCTACAATGAGCAGTTCTTC.